The 27 T cell receptor beta chains below all came from one sample that was sequenced in a study of identical twins. TCRdb redid the calling of the 5' RACE reads with MiXCR, one entry per CDR3 protein. The table has approximately 530,000 distinct CDR3 sequences, 20% to 25% seen once. The same sample was also studied in work on yellow fever vaccine responses in identical twins.

Sequencing input: CD4+ T cells sorted from blood. Receptor source: a woman aged 18-35 years in good health.

This clonotype showed up just once. The chain carries TRBV20-1 and TRBJ2-3, with 7 bases lining up with TRBD2. J lost 11 bases, V lost 1 base, and 15 bases had no gene match. CDR1 is DFQATT and CDR2 is SNEGSKA in the germline V gene (reference sequence). This CDR3 has 15 amino acids. CDR3 residues: CSARGIAWDVAGQYF. The CDR3 nucleotides are TGCAGTGCTAGAGGGATAGCTTGGGATGTAGCGGGGCAGTATTTT.

This clonotype has more than one count but fewer than ten. The rearrangement uses TRBV24-1 and TRBJ2-1, with TRBD2 identical over 8 bases. Germline trimming cut 2 bases from V and 9 bases from J; bases unmatched to any gene: 11. The CDR3 loop spans 16 amino acids. Per the germline V gene, CDR1 is KGHDR and CDR2 is SFDVKD. CDR3: CATSDSSGSRNSEQFF. CDR3 bases: TGTGCCACCAGTGATTCGAGCGGGAGCCGCAACAGTGAGCAGTTCTTC.

As regards this clonotype: Sequence at one end of the junction differs from germline and may be a read error. The CDR3 coding sequence is TGTGCCAGCAAAACACTCTACGAACAGTACTTC. Its protein is CASKTLYEQYF. This chain links TRBV28 with TRBJ2-7, with unresolved D. CDR3 size: 11 residues. The germline V gene encodes CDR1 MDHEN and CDR2 SYDVKM. Together with reference TRBV28 and TRBJ2-7, the CDR3 gives the full variable domain: DVKVTQSSRYLVKRTGEKVFLECVQDMDHENMFWYRQDPGLGLRLIYFSYDVKMKEKGDIPEGYSVSREKKERFSLILESASTNQTSMYLCASKTLYEQYFGPGTRLTVT.

This clonotype was detected a few times. The V gene is TRBV12-3 or TRBV12-4, the J gene TRBJ1-4; 10 bases align to TRBD1. J lost 4 bases, V lost 5 bases, and 4 bases had no gene match. The CDR3 covers 15 residues. The CDR3 nucleotides read TGTGCCAGCAGTCCCGGGGACAGGGGTAATGAAAAACTGTTTTTT. Translation: CASSPGDRGNEKLFF.

This chain connects TRBV20-1 to TRBJ2-6, with D maybe TRBD1 (6 bases). This CDR3 is built from 14 residues. CDR1 and CDR2 (germline): DFQATT, SNEGSKA (reference sequence). V gave up 6 bases and J gave up 2 bases, with 11 bases separating them. CDR3 sequence reads: CSASPGAGANVLTF. In nucleotides, the CDR3 is TGCAGTGCATCACCAGGGGCTGGGGCCAACGTCCTGACTTTC.

Written as DNA, the CDR3 is TGTGCCAGCAGTTACGATGGAAGCGGGGAGCTGTTTTTT. The encoded protein is CASSYDGSGELFF. The chain joins TRBV6-5 to TRBJ2-2; unclear D gene. Deletions cut 2 bases from V and 7 bases from J, with 8 bases between. Germline lookup yields CDR1 MNHEY and CDR2 SVGAGI. This CDR3 spans 13 amino acids.

The chain recombines TRBV11-1 with TRBJ2-7, with 7 bases matching TRBD2. The CDR3 totals 14 residues. V shed 5 bases, J shed 7 bases, and the junction held 11 bases outside the gene matches. Germline values: CDR1 SGHAT, CDR2 FQDESV (reference sequence). CDR3 residues: CASSPGTTPWEQYF. CDR3 DNA: TGTGCCAGCAGCCCCGGGACTACTCCTTGGGAGCAGTACTTC.

This clonotype has only a few counts. The V and J genes are TRBV7-3 and TRBJ2-1; D remains ambiguous. V was cut by 1 base and J by 2 bases, with 6 bases left in between. Germline V CDR1 and CDR2: SGHTA, FQGTGA. The CDR3 consists of 14 residues. The CDR3 loop reads CASSLNAAYNEQFF. The CDR3 nucleotides are TGTGCCAGCAGCTTAAACGCGGCCTACAATGAGCAGTTCTTC.

The J gene is TRBJ2-1, the V gene TRBV6-1; D possibly uses TRBD1 or TRBD2 (5 bases each). V lost 0 bases, J lost 13 bases, and 16 bases lay in between. This CDR3 has 14 residues. The germline V gene has CDR1 MNHNS and CDR2 SASEGT. The CDR3 is CASSEAGRDGNQFF. The CDR3 DNA follows: TGTGCCAGCAGTGAAGCCGGACGGGACGGGAACCAGTTCTTC.

The chain carries TRBV3-1 and TRBJ1-1; no definite D call. Germline V gene sequence: CDR1 LGHDT, CDR2 YNNKEL (reference sequence). The V gene lost 0 bases and the J gene lost 4 bases, with 12 bases spanning the gap. The CDR3 loop spans 15 amino acids. As DNA, the CDR3 is TGTGCCAGCAGCCAAGAAGAAGGAGGGAGCACTGAAGCTTTCTTT. Residues: CASSQEEGGSTEAFF.

This clonotype was counted a few times. The rearrangement joins TRBV7-9 to TRBJ2-5; 9 bases line up with TRBD2. The CDR3 consists of 15 residues. Trimming removed 4 bases from V and 2 bases from J; junction bases left unmatched: 5. Per the germline V gene, CDR1 is SEHNR and CDR2 is FQNEAQ (reference sequence). CDR3 loop: CASSSGTSKQETQYF. CDR3 sequence (DNA): TGTGCCAGCAGCTCCGGGACTAGCAAACAAGAGACCCAGTACTTC.

V usage is TRBV7-3 and J usage is TRBJ2-1; TRBD2 aligns across 11 bases. The V gene end was trimmed by 0 bases and the J gene end by 7 bases; junction bases not matched to a gene: 8. The CDR3 covers 17 residues. CDR1 SGHTA and CDR2 FQGTGA come from the germline V gene. The CDR3 DNA reads as TGTGCCAGCAGCTTAACCCCCCCAACTAGCGGGAGTAATGAGCAGTTCTTC. It yields the protein CASSLTPPTSGSNEQFF.

The chain carries TRBV12-3 or TRBV12-4 and TRBJ2-3; 10 bases fit TRBD2. V lost 4 bases, J lost 3 bases, and 13 bases stayed unmatched. The CDR3 runs to 18 residues. DNA for the CDR3: TGTGCCAGCAGTTCTCCCTCCTATAGCGGGAGGCGGACAGATACGCAGTATTTT. It yields the protein CASSSPSYSGRRTDTQYF.

This clonotype was seen a handful of times. The J gene is TRBJ2-7, the V gene TRBV25-1, with no clear D. Germline-derived CDR1 and CDR2 are MGHDK and SYGVNS. Trimming shortened V by 4 bases and J by 3 bases, and 7 bases separated the two germline ends. The CDR3 contains 12 residues. The CDR3 is CASSAPHYEQYF. CDR3 bases: TGTGCCAGCAGTGCACCCCACTACGAGCAGTACTTC.

The chain combines TRBV12-3 or TRBV12-4 with TRBJ2-7; D is perhaps TRBD1 (5 bases). The CDR3 covers 13 residues. The V end was cut by 3 bases, the J end by 4 bases, with 10 bases between. DNA for the CDR3: TGTGCCAGCAGTTTGTCGACAGAATACGAGCAGTACGTC. Its protein product is CASSLSTEYEQYV.

CDR3 DNA: TGTGCCAGCAGCCAAGTTGGTTCTGGGACCGGGGAGCTGTTTTTT. This translates into CASSQVGSGTGELFF. The rearrangement joins TRBV14 to TRBJ2-2; D gene uncertain. Between the trimmed V and J ends, which lost 1 base and 5 bases, there was a span of 11 bases. The CDR3 has 15 residues. CDR1 is SGHDN, CDR2 FVKESK, per germline. Looking up the rest from reference TRBV14 and TRBJ2-2 gives the full variable domain: EAGVTQFPSHSVIEKGQTVTLRCDPISGHDNLYWYRRVMGKEIKFLLHFVKESKQDESGMPNNRFLAERTGGTYSTLKVQPAELEDSGVYFCASSQVGSGTGELFFGEGSRLTVL.

The chain carries TRBV12-3 or TRBV12-4 and TRBJ2-3; 14 bases map to TRBD2. The J segment lost 2 bases and the V segment lost 0 bases, leaving 4 bases of the junction unmatched. The CDR3 extends over 18 amino acids. Written as DNA, the CDR3 is TGTGCCAGCAGTTTAGCTAAGGGACTAGCGGGAGACACAGATACGCAGTATTTT. Amino acid sequence: CASSLAKGLAGDTDTQYF.

This clonotype has more than one count but fewer than ten. The gene calls are TRBV2 and TRBJ2-4; 7 nucleotides align to TRBD2. The V segment lost 11 bases and the J segment 1 base; nucleotides outside the gene matches: 8. The CDR3 totals 14 residues. Germline CDR1 is SNHLY and CDR2 is FYNNEI. CDR3: CAGARGEAKNIQYF. DNA of the CDR3: TGTGCCGGGGCTCGGGGGGAGGCCAAAAACATTCAGTACTTC.

This clonotype was counted ten times or more. The chain couples TRBV12-3 or TRBV12-4 to TRBJ1-5; TRBD1 is a possible D gene (6 bases). Trimming cost V 6 bases and J 2 bases, with 8 bases left between them. This CDR3 region has 13 residues. CDR3 region: CASSRTGNQPQHF. Written as DNA, the CDR3 is TGTGCCAGCAGCAGGACAGGCAATCAGCCCCAGCATTTT.

This sequence joins TRBV7-9 and TRBJ1-6; D gene uncertain. Germline V CDR1 and CDR2: SEHNR, FQNEAQ (reference sequence). The V and J ends lost 6 bases and 1 base respectively, with 10 bases between them. The CDR3 contains 15 residues. The CDR3 spells CASSPAGSYNSPLHF. The DNA for the CDR3 is TGTGCCAGCAGTCCCGCGGGGTCCTATAATTCACCCCTCCACTTT.

The J gene is TRBJ1-1, the V gene TRBV7-8; unclear D gene. The V end was cut by 4 bases, the J end by 6 bases, with 3 bases between. The germline CDR1 and CDR2 sequences are SGHVS and FQNEAQ. The CDR3 contains 10 residues. The CDR3 DNA is TGTGCCAGCAGCTACGCTGAAGCTTTCTTT. It specifies CASSYAEAFF.

A few counts support this clonotype. V is TRBV20-1 and J is TRBJ2-1; D uncertain. Trimming removed 4 bases from V and 5 bases from J, with 3 bases in between. The CDR3 loop spans 10 amino acids. Germline values: CDR1 DFQATT, CDR2 SNEGSKA (reference sequence). CDR3 coding DNA: TGCAGTGCTAAAGACAATGAGCAGTTCTTC. Encoded protein: CSAKDNEQFF.

V and J are TRBV14 and TRBJ2-2; 10 positions agree with TRBD2. The V and J ends lost 2 bases and 4 bases, in that order; junction bases with no gene match: 4. CDR3 length: 16 amino acids. The germline CDR1 and CDR2 sequences are SGHDN and FVKESK. CDR3 coding DNA: TGTGCCAGCAGCCAACTAGCGGGAGCGCCCACCGGGGAGCTGTTTTTT. It specifies CASSQLAGAPTGELFF.

This clonotype was seen at least ten times. The chain carries TRBV7-2 and TRBJ2-3; D ambiguous. The DNA end is more similar to TRBJ1-5, so the J call may be wrong. Per the germline V gene, CDR1 is SGHTA and CDR2 is FQGNSA. The CDR3 is 16 residues long. The CDR3 reads CASSLSSSGSTDTQHF. The CDR3 DNA reads as TGTGCCAGCAGCTTATCCTCCAGCGGGAGCACAGATACGCAGCATTTT.

In this sample, this clonotype turned up a few times. This chain connects TRBV10-1 to TRBJ1-1; TRBD1 might be the D (5 bases). Germline CDR1 is WNHNN and CDR2 is SYGVQD (reference sequence). V was clipped by 4 bases and J by 6 bases, with 12 bases between them. The CDR3 spans 13 residues. The CDR3 DNA reads TGCGCCAGCAGTGGGCGGGGGAATGCTGAAGCTTTCTTT. It specifies CASSGRGNAEAFF.

To note about this clonotype: An end of the junction does not agree with germline; a read error may underlie this. This chain connects TRBV5-1 to TRBJ2-2; a possible D gene is TRBD2 (5 bases). CDR3 length: 15 amino acids. In germline, CDR1 is SGHRS, CDR2 YFSETQ. For the CDR3, the DNA is TGCGCCAGCAGCTTGCAGGATACGAACACCGGGAAGCTGTTTTTT. Protein: CASSLQDTNTGKLFF. Full variable domain (missing parts from reference TRBV5-1 and TRBJ2-2): KAGVTQTPRYLIKTRGQQVTLSCSPISGHRSVSWYQQTPGQGLQFLFEYFSETQRNKGNFPGRFSGRQFSNSRSEMNVSTLELGDSALYLCASSLQDTNTGKLFFGEGSRLTVL.

The chain links TRBV6-1 to TRBJ2-6; no reliable D call. The CDR3 totals 15 residues. V shed 10 bases and J shed 0 bases, with 13 bases lying between them. CDR1 MNHNS and CDR2 SASEGT come from the germline V gene. Here the CDR3 reads CATGGVCSGANVLTF. The CDR3 nucleotides are TGTGCCACCGGTGGGGTATGCTCTGGGGCCAACGTCCTGACTTTC.